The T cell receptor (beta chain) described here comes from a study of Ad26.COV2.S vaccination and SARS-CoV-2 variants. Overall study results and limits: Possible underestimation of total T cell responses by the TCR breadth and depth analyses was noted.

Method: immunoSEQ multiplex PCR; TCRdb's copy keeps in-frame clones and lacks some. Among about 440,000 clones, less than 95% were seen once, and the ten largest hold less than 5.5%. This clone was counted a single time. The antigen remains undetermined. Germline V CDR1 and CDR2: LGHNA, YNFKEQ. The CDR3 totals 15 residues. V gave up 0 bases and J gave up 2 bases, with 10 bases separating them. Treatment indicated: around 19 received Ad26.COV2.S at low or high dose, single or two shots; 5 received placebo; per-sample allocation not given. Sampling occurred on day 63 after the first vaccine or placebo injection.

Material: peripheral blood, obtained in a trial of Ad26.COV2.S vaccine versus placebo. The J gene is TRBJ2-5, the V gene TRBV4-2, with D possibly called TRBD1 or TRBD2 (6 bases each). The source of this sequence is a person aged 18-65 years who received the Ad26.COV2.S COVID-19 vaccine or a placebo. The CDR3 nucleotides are TGTGCCAGCAGCCAAGATACGGGGGCACAAGAGACCCAGTACTTC. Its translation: CASSQDTGAQETQYF.